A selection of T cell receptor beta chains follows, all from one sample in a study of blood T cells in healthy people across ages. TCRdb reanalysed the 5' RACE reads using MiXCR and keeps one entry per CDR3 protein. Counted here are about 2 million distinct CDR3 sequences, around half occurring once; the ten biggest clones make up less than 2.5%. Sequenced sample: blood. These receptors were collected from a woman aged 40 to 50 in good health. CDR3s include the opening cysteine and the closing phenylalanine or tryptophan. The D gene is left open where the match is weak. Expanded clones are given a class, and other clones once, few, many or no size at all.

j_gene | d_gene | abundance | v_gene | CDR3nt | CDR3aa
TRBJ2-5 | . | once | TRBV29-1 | TGCAGCGTCGTAGGTGTGGGTCTTGGCGGGATCCACGGAAATGAGCAGTACTTC | CSVVGVGLGGIHGNEQYF
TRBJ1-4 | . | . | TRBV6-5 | TGTGCCAGCAGTCTTAGGACAGTTGGGGAAAAACTGTTTTTT | CASSLRTVGEKLFF
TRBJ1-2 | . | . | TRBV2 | TGTGCCAGCAGTCCCAACCGACGGGGGGCTAGGGGCTACACCTTC | CASSPNRRGARGYTF
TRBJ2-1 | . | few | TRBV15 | TGTGCCACCAGCGGCTCGCCCGTTCTTGAGCAGTTCTTC | CATSGSPVLEQFF
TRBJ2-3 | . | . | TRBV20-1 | TGCAGTGCTAGATCCATGAACACAGATACGCAGTATTTT | CSARSMNTDTQYF
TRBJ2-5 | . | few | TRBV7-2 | TGTGCCAGCAGCTTAACCCCTGGAGACTCAGGGACCCAGTACTTC | CASSLTPGDSGTQYF
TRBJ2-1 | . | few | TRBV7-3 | TGTGCCAGCAGTCAAGCGCATCGGAGCGATGAGCAGTTCTTC | CASSQAHRSDEQFF
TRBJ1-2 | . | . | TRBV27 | TGTGCCAGCAGTATGAGTATGAGACCTAACTATGGCTACACCTTC | CASSMSMRPNYGYTF
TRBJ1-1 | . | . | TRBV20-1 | TGCAGTGCTAGAGGCTTAGGGACCCCATACGCTTTCTTT | CSARGLGTPYAFF
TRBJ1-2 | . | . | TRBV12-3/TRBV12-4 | TGTGCCAGCAGTTACGGTGGCCCTGGGGCCTATGGCTACACCTTC | CASSYGGPGAYGYTF
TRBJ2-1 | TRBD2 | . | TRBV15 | TGTGCCACCAGCAGTTACGGTGGGGGGGACAATGAGCAGTTCTTC | CATSSYGGGDNEQFF
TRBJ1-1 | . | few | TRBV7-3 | TGTGCCAGCAGCTTAGGGGCAGGGGACACTGAAGCTTTCTTT | CASSLGAGDTEAFF
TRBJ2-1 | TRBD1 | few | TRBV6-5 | TGTGCCAGCAGTTACTCCCGACAGGGATTGAGTGAGCAGTTCTTC | CASSYSRQGLSEQFF
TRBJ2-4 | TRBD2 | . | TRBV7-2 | TGTGCCAGCAGCCAGATAGCGGGGGCCCGAGGAGGGGTTCAGTACTTC | CASSQIAGARGGVQYF
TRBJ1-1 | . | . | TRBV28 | TGTGCCAGCCTCCAACGGGGCACTGAAGCTTTCTTT | CASLQRGTEAFF
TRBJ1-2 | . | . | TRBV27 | TGTGCCAGCAGTGGCCCGAGGCAGGGGTATTATGGCTACACCTTC | CASSGPRQGYYGYTF
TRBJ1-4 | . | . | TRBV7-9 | TGTGCCAGCACCCCTACCTTGATGGGTAGGGGTGAAAAACTGTTTTTT | CASTPTLMGRGEKLFF
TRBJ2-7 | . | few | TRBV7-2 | TGTGCCAGCAGCTTAGCGCGAGAGGGACACGAGCAGTACTTC | CASSLAREGHEQYF
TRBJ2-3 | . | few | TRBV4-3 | TGCGCCAGCAGCCAAGGAATCCCCGGGTCGACAGATACGCAGTATTTT | CASSQGIPGSTDTQYF
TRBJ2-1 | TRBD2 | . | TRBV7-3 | TGTGCCAGCAGCGGTGAGCGGGGGAGCTCCTACAATGAGCAGTTCTTC | CASSGERGSSYNEQFF
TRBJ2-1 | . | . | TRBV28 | TGTGCCAGCAGTTTCGGCGGAGAGGGGGGCGATGAGCAGTTCTTC | CASSFGGEGGDEQFF
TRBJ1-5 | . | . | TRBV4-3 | TGCGCCAGCAGCCAAGAGGTGGTGGGAGGGGGCAATCAGCCCCAGCATTTT | CASSQEVVGGGNQPQHF
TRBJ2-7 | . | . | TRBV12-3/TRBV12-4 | TGTGCCAGCAGCCTAGCGTATCGGGGGCACGAGCAGTACTTC | CASSLAYRGHEQYF
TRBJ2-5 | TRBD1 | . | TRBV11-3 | TGTGCCAGCAGTTTCCGGACAGGGGGCATAGAAGAGACCCAGTACTTC | CASSFRTGGIEETQYF
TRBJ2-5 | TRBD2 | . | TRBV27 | TGTGCCAGCAGTTCCCGGGCGGGGGGGATCAAGGAGACCCAGTACTTC | CASSSRAGGIKETQYF
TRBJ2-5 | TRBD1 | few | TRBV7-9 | TGTGCCAGCAGCTTAGATAGGACAGGCCGATTACAAGAGACCCAGTACTTC | CASSLDRTGRLQETQYF
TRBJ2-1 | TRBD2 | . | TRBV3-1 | TGTGCCAGCAGCCAAGGTCGGGGGGGCGTTGAGCAGTTCTTC | CASSQGRGGVEQFF
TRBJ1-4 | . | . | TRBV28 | TGTGCCAGCAGTGGACAAATAAAAGCCACTAATGAAAAACTGTTTTTT | CASSGQIKATNEKLFF
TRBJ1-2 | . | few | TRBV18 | TGTGCCAGCTCACCGGCAGCTTCCGGGACAACGGCCTTTAACTATGGCTACACCTTC | CASSPAASGTTAFNYGYTF
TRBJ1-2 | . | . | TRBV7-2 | TGTGCCAGCAGCTATGTCAACTATGGCTACACCTTC | CASSYVNYGYTF
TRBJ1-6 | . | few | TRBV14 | TGTGCCAGCAGCCAAGATGGAGGGACCTTTAATTCACCCCTCCACTTT | CASSQDGGTFNSPLHF
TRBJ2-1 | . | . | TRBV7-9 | TGTGCCAGCAGCTTCCAGGACCAAAGCCGGGTTGAGCAGTTCTTC | CASSFQDQSRVEQFF
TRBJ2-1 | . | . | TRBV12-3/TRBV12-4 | TGTGCCTCAACCAGGGTTAATGAGCAGTTCTTC | CASTRVNEQFF
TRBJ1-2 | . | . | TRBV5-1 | TGCGCCAGCAGCGCGAGGACCATCGCTAACTATGGCTACACCTTC | CASSARTIANYGYTF
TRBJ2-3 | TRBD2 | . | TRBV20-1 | TGCAGTGCTAGAGTTTCGGCTAGCGGGGGAACCATAACGCAGTATTTT | CSARVSASGGTITQYF
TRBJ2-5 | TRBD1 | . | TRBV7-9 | TGTGCCAGCAGCTTTAGGGGGACAGGGGGGCAAGAGACCCAGTACTTC | CASSFRGTGGQETQYF
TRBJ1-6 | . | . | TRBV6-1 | TGTGCCAGCAGTGCGAGCGTCGGGTCAGGGAATTCACCCCTCCACTTT | CASSASVGSGNSPLHF
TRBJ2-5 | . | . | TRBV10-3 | TGTGCCATCAGTGAATCGGGGGCAGAGACCCAGTACTTC | CAISESGAETQYF
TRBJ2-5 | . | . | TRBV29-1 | TGCAGCGCCGCGGGTGCGGAGGGAGCCCAAGAGACCCAGTACTTC | CSAAGAEGAQETQYF
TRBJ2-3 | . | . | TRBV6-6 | TGTGCCAGCAGTTACGAGAGGGATACGCAGTATTTT | CASSYERDTQYF
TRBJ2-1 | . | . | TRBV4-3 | TGCGCCAGCAGCCAAGCGATAGGTGACTACAATGAGCAGTTCTTC | CASSQAIGDYNEQFF
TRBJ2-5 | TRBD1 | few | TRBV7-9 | TGTGCCAGCAGCTTACAAGGGACAGCGAAACATCAAGAGACCCAGTACTTC | CASSLQGTAKHQETQYF
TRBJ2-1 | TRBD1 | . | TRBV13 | TGTGCCAGCAGCCCCGACAGGGCCGAGCAGTTCTTC | CASSPDRAEQFF
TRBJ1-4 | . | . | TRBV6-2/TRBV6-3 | TGTGCCAGCAGGCTACATCAACGACGCAGCACTAATGAAAAACTGTTTTTT | CASRLHQRRSTNEKLFF
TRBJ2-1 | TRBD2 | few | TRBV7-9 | TGTGCCAGCAGCTTACATAGCGGGGGGCTCAATGAGCAGTTCTTC | CASSLHSGGLNEQFF
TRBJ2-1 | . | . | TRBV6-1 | TGTGCCAGCTCTGGTGGAGGGGAACTCAATGAGCAGTTCTTC | CASSGGGELNEQFF
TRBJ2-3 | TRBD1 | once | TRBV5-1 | TGCGCCAGCAGCCGCCTGGACAGGGGGGGAGATACGCAGTATTTT | CASSRLDRGGDTQYF
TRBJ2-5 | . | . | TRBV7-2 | TGTGCCAGTGGAACGGCCCAGTACTTC | CASGTAQYF
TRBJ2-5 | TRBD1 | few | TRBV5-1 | TGCGCCAGCAGCTTATTTGCCGGGACAGGTCGGGAGACCCAGTACTTC | CASSLFAGTGRETQYF
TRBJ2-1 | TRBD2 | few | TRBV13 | TGTGCCAGCAGCTCCCAGCAGGGACAGCGGGGGGGGTACAATGAGCAGTTCTTC | CASSSQQGQRGGYNEQFF
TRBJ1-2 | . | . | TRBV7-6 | TGTGCCAGCAGCTACGAAAAGACCCCCAGGGGCCGCACCTTC | CASSYEKTPRGRTF
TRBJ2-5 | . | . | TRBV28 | TGTGCCAGCAGGCCTCCCCGGGGGCGAGCCTTAGAGACCCAGTACTTC | CASRPPRGRALETQYF
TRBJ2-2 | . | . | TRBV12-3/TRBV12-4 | TGTGCCAGCAGTTTACGCAGTTACGGGGAGCTGTTTTTT | CASSLRSYGELFF
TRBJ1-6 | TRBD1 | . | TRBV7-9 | TGTGCCAGTAGCGTCGGACAGGATAATTCACCCCTCCACTTT | CASSVGQDNSPLHF
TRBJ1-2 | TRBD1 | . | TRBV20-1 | TGCAGTGCTAGAGATTTAGGGACAGGGAATGGCTACACCTTC | CSARDLGTGNGYTF
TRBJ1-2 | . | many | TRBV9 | TGTGCCAGCAGTGTCGGGACTAACTATGGCTACACCTTC | CASSVGTNYGYTF
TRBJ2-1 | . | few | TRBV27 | TGTGCCAGCAGTTTAAAGGGTACGGATGAGCAGTTCTTC | CASSLKGTDEQFF
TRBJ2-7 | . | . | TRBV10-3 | TGTGCCATCAGTGAGTCCCTAGCGCACGAGCAGTACTTC | CAISESLAHEQYF
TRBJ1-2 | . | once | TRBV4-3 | TGCGCCAGCAGCTTCCGTAGACGGACCATCTATGGCTACACCTTC | CASSFRRRTIYGYTF
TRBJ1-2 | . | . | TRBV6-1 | TGTGCCAGCAGTGAAGGCAGAAATCCTAACTATGGCTACACCTTC | CASSEGRNPNYGYTF